These 7 T cell receptor beta chains were all obtained from the same sample, sequenced in a study of siplizumab effects on memory and regulatory T cells. Clones were sequenced by immunoSEQ multiplex PCR, and TCRdb holds only the in-frame ones, with some missing. The sample yields approximately 100,000 clones, around 94% seen once. The source material was non-Treg CD4+ T cells sorted from blood. These receptors were obtained from a human donor in good health.

The V gene is TRBV7-6, the J gene TRBJ2-7, with TRBD2 identical over 8 bases. CDR1 and CDR2 from the germline V gene are SGHVS and FNYEAQ. The ends lost 1 base at V and 0 bases at J; junction bases unmatched: 2. The CDR3 extends over 15 amino acids. CDR3 DNA: TGTGCCAGCAGCTTAGGCGGGAGGAGCTCCTACGAGCAGTACTTC. Its protein product is CASSLGGRSSYEQYF.

The chain recombines TRBV7-2 with TRBJ2-7; 12 bases map to TRBD2. Germline CDR1 is SGHTA and CDR2 is FQGNSA. The trim removed 5 bases at V and 2 bases at J, leaving 7 bases unmatched. This CDR3 contains 16 residues. This chain's CDR3 is CASSRGLAGQTYEQYF. Here the CDR3 DNA reads TGTGCCAGCAGCCGGGGACTAGCGGGCCAAACCTACGAGCAGTACTTC.

The chain is built from TRBV29-1 and TRBJ2-1; 8 positions match TRBD1. This CDR3 spans 14 amino acids. J was trimmed by 10 bases and V by 6 bases; bases with no gene match: 14. The germline CDR1 and CDR2 sequences are SQVTM and ANQGSEA. The CDR3 DNA reads as TGCAGCGTCGTTCACAGGGGGGAATTTAGGGAGCAGTTCTTC. It is translated as CSVVHRGEFREQFF.

J is TRBJ1-1 and V is TRBV29-1; D remains ambiguous. This CDR3 has 11 residues. Trimming shortened V by 4 bases and J by 3 bases, and 6 bases separated the two germline ends. Germline V gene sequence: CDR1 SQVTM, CDR2 ANQGSEA. The CDR3 here is CSVVPDTEAFF. The CDR3, as DNA: TGCAGCGTTGTGCCGGACACTGAAGCTTTCTTT.

The J gene is TRBJ2-2, the V gene TRBV5-1, with D possibly TRBD2 on 5 matching bases. Germline assignment: CDR1 SGHRS and CDR2 YFSETQ. V was trimmed by 1 base and J by 4 bases, leaving 11 bases between them. CDR3 length equals 15 residues. CDR3 DNA: TGCGCCAGCAGCTTGACTAGTCAGAGCACCGGGGAGCTGTTTTTT. It translates to CASSLTSQSTGELFF.

The chain uses TRBV28 and TRBJ1-2, with D unclear. The ends were cut back, 3 bases at V and 6 bases at J, with 8 bases in the middle. Germline V gives CDR1 MDHEN, CDR2 SYDVKM. CDR3 length: 12 amino acids. The CDR3 nucleotides are TGTGCCAGCAGTTTTGCCTCCCATGGCTACACCTTC. This gives the protein CASSFASHGYTF.

This rearrangement joins TRBV7-3 to TRBJ1-3; D is unclear. Trimming cost V 0 bases and J 1 base, with 4 bases left between them. The germline gives CDR1 SGHTA, CDR2 FQGTGA. The CDR3 extends over 14 amino acids. The CDR3 protein is CASSLTGSGNTIYF. The CDR3 bases are TGTGCCAGCAGCTTAACGGGGTCTGGAAACACCATATATTTT.